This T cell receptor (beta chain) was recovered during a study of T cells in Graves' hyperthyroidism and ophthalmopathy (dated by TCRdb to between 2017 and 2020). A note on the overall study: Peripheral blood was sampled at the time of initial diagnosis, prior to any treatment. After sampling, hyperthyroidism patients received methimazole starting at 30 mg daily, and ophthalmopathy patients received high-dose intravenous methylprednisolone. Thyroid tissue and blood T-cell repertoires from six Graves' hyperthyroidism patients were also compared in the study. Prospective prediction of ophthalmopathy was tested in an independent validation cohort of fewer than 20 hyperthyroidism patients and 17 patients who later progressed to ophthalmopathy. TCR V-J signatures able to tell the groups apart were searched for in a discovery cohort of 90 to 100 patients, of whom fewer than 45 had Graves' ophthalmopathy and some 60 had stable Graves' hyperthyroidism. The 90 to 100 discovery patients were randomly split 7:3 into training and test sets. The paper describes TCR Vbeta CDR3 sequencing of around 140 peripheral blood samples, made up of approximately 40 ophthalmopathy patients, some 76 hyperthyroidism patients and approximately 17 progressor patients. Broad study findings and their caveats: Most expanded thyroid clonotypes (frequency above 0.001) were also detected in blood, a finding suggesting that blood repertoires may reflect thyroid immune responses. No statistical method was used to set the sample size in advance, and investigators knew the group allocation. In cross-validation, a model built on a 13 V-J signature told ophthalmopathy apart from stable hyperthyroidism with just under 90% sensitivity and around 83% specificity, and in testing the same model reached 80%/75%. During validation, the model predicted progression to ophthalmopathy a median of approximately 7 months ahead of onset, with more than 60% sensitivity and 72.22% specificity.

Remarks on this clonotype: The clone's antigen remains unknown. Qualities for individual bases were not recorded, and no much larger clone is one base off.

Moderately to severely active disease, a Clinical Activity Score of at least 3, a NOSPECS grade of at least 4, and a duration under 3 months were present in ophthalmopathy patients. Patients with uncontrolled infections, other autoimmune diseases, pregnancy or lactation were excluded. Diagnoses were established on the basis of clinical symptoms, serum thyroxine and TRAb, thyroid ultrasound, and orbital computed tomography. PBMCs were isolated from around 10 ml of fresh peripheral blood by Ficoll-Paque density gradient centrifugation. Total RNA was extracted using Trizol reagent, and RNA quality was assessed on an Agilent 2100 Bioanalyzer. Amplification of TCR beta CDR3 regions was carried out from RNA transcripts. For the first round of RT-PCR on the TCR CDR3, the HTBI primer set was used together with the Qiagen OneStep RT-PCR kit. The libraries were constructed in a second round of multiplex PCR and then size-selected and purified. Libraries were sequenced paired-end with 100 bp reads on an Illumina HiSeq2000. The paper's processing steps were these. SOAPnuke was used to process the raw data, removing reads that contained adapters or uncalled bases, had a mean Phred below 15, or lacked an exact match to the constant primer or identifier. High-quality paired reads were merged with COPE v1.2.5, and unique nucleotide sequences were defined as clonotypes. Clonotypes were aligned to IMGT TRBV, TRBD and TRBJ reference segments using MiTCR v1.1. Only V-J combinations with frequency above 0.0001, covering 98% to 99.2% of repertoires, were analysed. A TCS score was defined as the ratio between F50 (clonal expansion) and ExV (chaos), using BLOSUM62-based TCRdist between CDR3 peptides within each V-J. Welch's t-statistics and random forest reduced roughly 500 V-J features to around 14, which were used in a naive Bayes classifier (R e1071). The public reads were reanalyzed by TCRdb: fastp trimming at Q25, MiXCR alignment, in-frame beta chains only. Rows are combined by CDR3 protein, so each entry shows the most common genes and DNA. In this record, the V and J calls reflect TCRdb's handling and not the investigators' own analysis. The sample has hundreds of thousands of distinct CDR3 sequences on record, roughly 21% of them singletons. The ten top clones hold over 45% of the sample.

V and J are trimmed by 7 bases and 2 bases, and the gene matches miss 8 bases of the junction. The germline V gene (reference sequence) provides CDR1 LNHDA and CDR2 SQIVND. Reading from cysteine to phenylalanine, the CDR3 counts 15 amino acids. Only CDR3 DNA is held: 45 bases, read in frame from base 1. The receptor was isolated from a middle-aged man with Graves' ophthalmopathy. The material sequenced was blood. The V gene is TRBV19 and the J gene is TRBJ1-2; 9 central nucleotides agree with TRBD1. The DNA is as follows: TGTGCCAGTACAGCCGGGACAGGGAAAAACTATGGCTACACCTTC. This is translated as CASTAGTGKNYGYTF.